A selection of T cell receptor beta chains follows, all from one sample in a study of early T cells in non-severe SARS-CoV-2 infection. TCRdb reprocessed the 5' RACE reads via MiXCR and lists one record per CDR3 protein. This table has 100,000 to 120,000 distinct CDR3 sequences, around 12% appearing once. The starting material was whole blood, obtained at baseline. These TCRs come from an adult who was a healthcare worker with PCR-confirmed SARS-CoV-2 infection or an uninfected control (not recorded which). Each CDR3 is given with its conserved first and last residue. A D gene is named only where the DNA matches it firmly. Size is stated for part of the rows, as once, few or many counts, or as a class when the clone is expanded.

CDR3aa,CDR3nt,d_gene,j_gene,v_gene,len,abundance
CASSRLNTEAFF,TGTGCCAGCAGCCGACTGAACACTGAAGCTTTCTTT,.,TRBJ1-1,TRBV27,12,few
CASSQERQREQFF,TGCGCCAGCAGCCAAGAAAGGCAGCGAGAGCAGTTCTTC,.,TRBJ2-1,TRBV4-1,13,many
CASGVAGEYEQYF,TGTGCCAGTGGAGTAGCGGGGGAGTACGAGCAGTACTTC,TRBD2,TRBJ2-7,TRBV19,13,many
CASSPDGTYEQYF,TGTGCCAGCAGCCCGGACGGTACCTACGAGCAGTACTTC,.,TRBJ2-7,TRBV12-3/TRBV12-4,13,few
CASSQEPLRSKDEQFF,TGTGCCAGCAGCCAAGAGCCCCTCAGGTCCAAAGATGAGCAGTTCTTC,.,TRBJ2-1,TRBV3-1,16,few
CASSRTSVSDIQYF,TGTGCCAGCAGTCGGACTAGCGTGTCTGACATTCAGTACTTC,TRBD2,TRBJ2-4,TRBV6-5,14,.
CASRGGNYGYTF,TGTGCCAGCAGAGGAGGGAACTATGGCTACACCTTC,.,TRBJ1-2,TRBV6-1,12,many
CASSQALTGGRYTGELFF,TGTGCCAGCAGCCAAGCCTTAACGGGGGGCCGGTACACCGGGGAGCTGTTTTTT,.,TRBJ2-2,TRBV3-1,18,few
CASSPNVRDTSNQPQHF,TGCGCCAGCAGCCCGAACGTCCGGGACACATCCAATCAGCCCCAGCATTTT,.,TRBJ1-5,TRBV4-1,17,few
CASSPTSGSSYNEQFF,TGCGCCAGCAGCCCGACTAGCGGGAGCTCCTACAATGAGCAGTTCTTC,TRBD2,TRBJ2-1,TRBV5-1,16,few
CSAQGLAGEGPKNIQYF,TGCAGTGCCCAGGGACTAGCGGGAGAGGGGCCCAAAAACATTCAGTACTTC,TRBD2,TRBJ2-4,TRBV20-1,17,.
CASSGGLDRSYNEQFF,TGTGCCAGCAGTGGAGGTCTTGACAGATCCTACAATGAGCAGTTCTTC,.,TRBJ2-1,TRBV27,16,.
CASSQTGYQAFF,TGTGCCAGCAGCCAAACAGGGTACCAAGCTTTCTTT,.,TRBJ1-1,TRBV3-1,12,few
CSAPWNDYGYTF,TGCAGTGCCCCATGGAACGACTATGGCTACACCTTC,.,TRBJ1-2,TRBV20-1,12,.
CSVEYRDIQYF,TGCAGCGTTGAATATAGGGACATTCAGTACTTC,.,TRBJ2-4,TRBV29-1,11,few
CASSLVSLLTYEQYF,TGTGCCAGCAGCTTGGTTTCCCTCCTCACCTACGAGCAGTACTTC,.,TRBJ2-7,TRBV5-5,15,many
CSAGAIRTDTQYF,TGCAGCGCAGGGGCCATTCGGACAGATACGCAGTATTTT,.,TRBJ2-3,TRBV29-1,13,few
CASSPGTSGGPERNEQFF,TGTGCCAGCAGCCCCGGGACTAGCGGGGGGCCCGAACGCAATGAGCAGTTCTTC,TRBD2,TRBJ2-1,TRBV7-6,18,.
CASSQGTGKAEQFF,TGTGCCAGCAGCCAAGGAACAGGGAAAGCTGAGCAGTTCTTC,.,TRBJ2-1,TRBV3-1,14,few
CASSYVGGRNEQFF,TGTGCCAGCAGTTACGTTGGGGGGCGGAATGAGCAGTTCTTC,.,TRBJ2-1,TRBV6-6,14,many
CSVEITGSSYNEQFF,TGCAGCGTGGAAATCACTGGGAGCTCCTACAATGAGCAGTTCTTC,.,TRBJ2-1,TRBV29-1,15,many
CASSLGDRDTGELFF,TGCGCCAGCAGCTTGGGGGACAGGGACACCGGGGAGCTGTTTTTT,TRBD1,TRBJ2-2,TRBV5-1,15,many
CASSQRSYEQYF,TGTGCCAGCAGCCAACGGAGCTACGAGCAGTACTTC,.,TRBJ2-7,TRBV3-1,12,many
CASSPRQMNTEAFF,TGTGCCAGCAGCCCAAGACAGATGAACACTGAAGCTTTCTTT,.,TRBJ1-1,TRBV2,14,few
CSARSPGGSYEQYF,TGCAGTGCTAGATCTCCTGGCGGGAGTTACGAGCAGTACTTC,TRBD2,TRBJ2-7,TRBV20-1,14,.
CASSRDPGYTEAFF,TGTGCCAGCAGCCGAGATCCAGGGTACACTGAAGCTTTCTTT,.,TRBJ1-1,TRBV2,14,.
CASSIDSEETQYF,TGTGCCAGTAGTATAGATTCAGAAGAGACCCAGTACTTC,.,TRBJ2-5,TRBV19,13,many
CASRPIWTSGRNEQFF,TGTGCCAGCAGGCCAATCTGGACTAGCGGGAGGAATGAGCAGTTCTTC,TRBD2,TRBJ2-1,TRBV27,16,.
CASSAQNYGYTF,TGTGCCAGCAGCGCGCAGAACTATGGCTACACCTTC,.,TRBJ1-2,TRBV7-9,12,.